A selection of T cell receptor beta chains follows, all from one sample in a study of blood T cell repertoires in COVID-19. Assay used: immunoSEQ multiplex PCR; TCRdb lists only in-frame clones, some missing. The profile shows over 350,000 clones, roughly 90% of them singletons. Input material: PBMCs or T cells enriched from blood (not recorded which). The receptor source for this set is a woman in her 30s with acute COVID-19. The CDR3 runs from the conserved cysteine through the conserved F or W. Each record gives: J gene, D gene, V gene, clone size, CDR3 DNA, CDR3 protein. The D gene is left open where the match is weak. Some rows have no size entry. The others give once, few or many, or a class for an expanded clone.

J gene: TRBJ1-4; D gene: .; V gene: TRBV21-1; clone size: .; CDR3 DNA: TGTGCCAGCAGAGAGGGGACAGCAAATCACGTTAATGAAAAACTGTTTTTT; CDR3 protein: CASREGTANHVNEKLFF
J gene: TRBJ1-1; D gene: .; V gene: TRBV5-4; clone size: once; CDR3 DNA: TGTGCCAGCAGCTTGGGCCCGGGATCGGGCACTGAAGCTTTCTTT; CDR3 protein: CASSLGPGSGTEAFF
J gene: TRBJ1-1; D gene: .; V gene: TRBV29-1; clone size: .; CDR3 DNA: TGCAGCGACCTCAGGGGTGTCAACACTGAAGCTTTCTTT; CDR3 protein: CSDLRGVNTEAFF
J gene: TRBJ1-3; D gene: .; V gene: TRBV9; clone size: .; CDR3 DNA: TGTGCCAGCAGCGTATTGTCGGCTGGAAACACCATATATTTT; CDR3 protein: CASSVLSAGNTIYF
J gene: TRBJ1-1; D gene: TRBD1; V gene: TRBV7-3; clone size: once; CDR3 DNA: TGTGCCAGCAGCTTAGGACAGGGGGCAAACACTGAAGCTTTCTTT; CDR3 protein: CASSLGQGANTEAFF
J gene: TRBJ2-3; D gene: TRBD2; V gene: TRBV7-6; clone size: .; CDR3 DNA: TGTGCCAGCAGCTTAGGGCTAGCGGGGCTGGGAGATACGCAGTATTTT; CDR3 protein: CASSLGLAGLGDTQYF
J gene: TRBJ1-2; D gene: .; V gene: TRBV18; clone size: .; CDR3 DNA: TGTGCCAGCTCACTGGCCCGGACAGAAACGAACTATGGCTACACCTTC; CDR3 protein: CASSLARTETNYGYTF
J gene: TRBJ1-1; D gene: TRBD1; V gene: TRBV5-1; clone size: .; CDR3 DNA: TGCGCCAGCAGCTTAAGACAGGGCCCTGGGAACACTGAAGCTTTCTTT; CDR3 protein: CASSLRQGPGNTEAFF
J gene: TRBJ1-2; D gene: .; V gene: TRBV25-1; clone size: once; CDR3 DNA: TGTGCCAGCAGTGCAACAGGGTACGGCTACACCTTC; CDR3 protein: CASSATGYGYTF
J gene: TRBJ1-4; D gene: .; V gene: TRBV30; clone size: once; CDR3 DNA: TGTGCCTGGAACGAGAATGAAAAACTGTTTTTT; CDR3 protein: CAWNENEKLFF
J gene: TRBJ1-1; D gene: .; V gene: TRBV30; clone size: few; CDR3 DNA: TGTGCCTGGAGTGTCGGGGGGGCCGTCACTGAAGCTTTCTTT; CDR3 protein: CAWSVGGAVTEAFF
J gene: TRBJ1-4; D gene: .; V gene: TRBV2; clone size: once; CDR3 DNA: TGTGCCAGCGGACGACAGGTCGCGAAGTTTTTT; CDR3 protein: CASGRQVAKFF
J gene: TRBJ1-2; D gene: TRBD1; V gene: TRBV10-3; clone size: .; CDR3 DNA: TGTGCCATCAGTGAAGACAGGGGAAGCTATGGCTACACCTTC; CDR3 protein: CAISEDRGSYGYTF
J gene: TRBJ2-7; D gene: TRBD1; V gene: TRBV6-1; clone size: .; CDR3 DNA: TGTGCCAGCAGTGTAGACAGGGATTCAGTTTCCTACGAGCAGTACTTC; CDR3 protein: CASSVDRDSVSYEQYF
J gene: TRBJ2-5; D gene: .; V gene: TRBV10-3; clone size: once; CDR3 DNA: TGTGCCATCAGTGAGTCCCCCCCGCAGAAAGGGAGCCAGTACTTC; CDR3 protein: CAISESPPQKGSQYF
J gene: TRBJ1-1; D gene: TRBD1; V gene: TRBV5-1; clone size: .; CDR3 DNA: TGCGCCAGCAGCTTGCATACAGGGGTAACTGAAGCTTTCTTT; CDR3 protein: CASSLHTGVTEAFF
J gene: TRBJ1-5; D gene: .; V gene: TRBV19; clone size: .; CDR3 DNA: TGTGCCAGTAGTGCACCGGGAGCCCGATATAGCAATCAGCCCCAGCATTTT; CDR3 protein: CASSAPGARYSNQPQHF
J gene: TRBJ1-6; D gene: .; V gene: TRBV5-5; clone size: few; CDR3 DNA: TGTGCCAGCAGCGAAAGCTTGAGATCACCCCTCCACTTT; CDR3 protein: CASSESLRSPLHF
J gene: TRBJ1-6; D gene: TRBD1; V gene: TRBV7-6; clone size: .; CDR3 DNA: TGTGCCAGCAGCTCGGGGACAGGGTTCAATTCACCCCTCCACTTT; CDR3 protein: CASSSGTGFNSPLHF
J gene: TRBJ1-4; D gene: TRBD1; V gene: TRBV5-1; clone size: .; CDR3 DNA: TGCGCCAGCAGCTTGGCCCCGGGACAGGGGGCTGAAAAACTGTTTTTT; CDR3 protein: CASSLAPGQGAEKLFF
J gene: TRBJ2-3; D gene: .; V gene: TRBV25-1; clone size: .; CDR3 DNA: TGTGCCAGCAGTAGGCAGGGCTCAGATACGCAGTATTTT; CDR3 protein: CASSRQGSDTQYF
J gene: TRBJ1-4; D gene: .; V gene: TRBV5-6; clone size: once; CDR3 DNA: TGTGCCAGCAGCCCCTACAGGACAACTAATGAAAAACTGTTTTTT; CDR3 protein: CASSPYRTTNEKLFF
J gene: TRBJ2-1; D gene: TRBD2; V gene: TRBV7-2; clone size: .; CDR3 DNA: TGTGCCAGCAGCGGGAGTCAGGTAGCGGGGAAGTATGAGCAGTTCTTC; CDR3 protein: CASSGSQVAGKYEQFF
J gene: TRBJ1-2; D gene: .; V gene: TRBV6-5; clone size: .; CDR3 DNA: TGTGCCAGCAGTAATAGACAGGTTCTTAACTATGGCTACACCTTC; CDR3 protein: CASSNRQVLNYGYTF
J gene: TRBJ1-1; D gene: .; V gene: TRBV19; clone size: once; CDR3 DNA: TGTGCCAGTAGTCCCGGACAGAACACTGAAGCTTTCTTT; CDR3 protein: CASSPGQNTEAFF
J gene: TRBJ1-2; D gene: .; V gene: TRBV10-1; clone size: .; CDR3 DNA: TGCGCCAGCAGTGATAACAGCTATGGCTACACCTTC; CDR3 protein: CASSDNSYGYTF
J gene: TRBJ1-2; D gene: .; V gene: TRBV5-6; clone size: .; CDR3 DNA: TGTGCCAGCAGCCCGGATGGGGGCTCCTATGGCTACACCTTC; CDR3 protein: CASSPDGGSYGYTF
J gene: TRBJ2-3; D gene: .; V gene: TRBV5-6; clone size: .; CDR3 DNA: TGTGCCAGCAGCTTGTGGGGGCCAGATACGCAGTATTTT; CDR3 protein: CASSLWGPDTQYF
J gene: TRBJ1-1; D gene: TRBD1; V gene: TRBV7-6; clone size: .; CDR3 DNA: TGTGCCAGCAGCTCAAACCTGGGACAGTCGAACACTGAAGCTTTCTTT; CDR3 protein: CASSSNLGQSNTEAFF
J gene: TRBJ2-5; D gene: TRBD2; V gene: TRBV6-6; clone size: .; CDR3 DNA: TGTGCCAGCAGTAAAAGACTAGCGGGGTTCCAAGAGACCCAGTACTTC; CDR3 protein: CASSKRLAGFQETQYF
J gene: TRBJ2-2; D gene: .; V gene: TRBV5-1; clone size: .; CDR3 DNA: TGCGCCAGCAGCTTGGCAGTCGGACAGAACACCGGGGAGCTGTTTTTT; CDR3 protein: CASSLAVGQNTGELFF
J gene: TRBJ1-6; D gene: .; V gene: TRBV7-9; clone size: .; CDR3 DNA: TGTGCCAGCAGCGCTGACAGGCCCTCCTATAATTCACCCCTCCACTTT; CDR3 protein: CASSADRPSYNSPLHF
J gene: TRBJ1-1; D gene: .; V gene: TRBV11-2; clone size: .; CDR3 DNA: TGTGCCAGCAGCAACTTATGGGGAGTCACTGAAGCTTTCTTT; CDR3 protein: CASSNLWGVTEAFF
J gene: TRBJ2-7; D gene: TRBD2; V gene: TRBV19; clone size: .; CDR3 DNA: TGTGCCAGTAGTCGGAGCGGGAGCTACGAGCAGTACTTC; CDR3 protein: CASSRSGSYEQYF
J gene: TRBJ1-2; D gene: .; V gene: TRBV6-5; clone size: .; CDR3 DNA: TGTGCCAGCACCTCGGGGACTAACTATGGCTACACCTTC; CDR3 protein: CASTSGTNYGYTF
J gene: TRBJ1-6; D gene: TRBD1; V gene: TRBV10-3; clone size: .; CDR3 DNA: TGTGCCATCAGCGACCGCCTCGGACAGGGGAATTCACCCCTCCACTTT; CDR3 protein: CAISDRLGQGNSPLHF
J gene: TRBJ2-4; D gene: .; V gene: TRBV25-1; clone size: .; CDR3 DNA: TGTGCCAGCAGTTCGCCCTATAAAGCCAAAAACATTCAGTACTTC; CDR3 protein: CASSSPYKAKNIQYF
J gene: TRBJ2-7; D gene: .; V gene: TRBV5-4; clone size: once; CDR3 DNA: TGTGCCAGCAGCTTTGGGCAGAACGAGCAGTACTTC; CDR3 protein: CASSFGQNEQYF
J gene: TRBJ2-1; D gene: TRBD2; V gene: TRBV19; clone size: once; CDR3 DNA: TGTGCCAGTAGTCGTCCCGGACTAGCGGGGTTGAACAATGAGCAGTTCTTC; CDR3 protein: CASSRPGLAGLNNEQFF
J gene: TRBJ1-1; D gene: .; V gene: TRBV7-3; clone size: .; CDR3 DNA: TGTGCCAGCAGCCCCTACGAGTCCTCGGGGGGGGCATCAGCTTTCTTT; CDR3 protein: CASSPYESSGGASAFF
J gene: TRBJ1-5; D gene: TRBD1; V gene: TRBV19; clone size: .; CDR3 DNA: TGTGCCAGTATCGCGGACAGGGACTATAGCAATCAGCCCCAGCATTTT; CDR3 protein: CASIADRDYSNQPQHF
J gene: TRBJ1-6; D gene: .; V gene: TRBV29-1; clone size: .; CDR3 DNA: TGCAGCGTAGAACAGGCTCTTAATTCACCCCTCCACTTT; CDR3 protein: CSVEQALNSPLHF
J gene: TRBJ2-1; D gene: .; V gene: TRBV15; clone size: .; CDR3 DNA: TGTGCCACCCAACTCCCTCGGGGAAACAATGAGCAGTTCTTC; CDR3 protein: CATQLPRGNNEQFF
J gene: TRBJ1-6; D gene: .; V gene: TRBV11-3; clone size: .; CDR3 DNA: TGTGCCAGCAGCTTAGACGGACAGTATAATTCACCCCTCCACTTT; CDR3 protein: CASSLDGQYNSPLHF
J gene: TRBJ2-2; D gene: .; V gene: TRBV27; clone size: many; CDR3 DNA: TGTGCCAGCAGTTTAGCGGTTTTGGACACCGGGGAGCTGTTTTTT; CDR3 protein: CASSLAVLDTGELFF
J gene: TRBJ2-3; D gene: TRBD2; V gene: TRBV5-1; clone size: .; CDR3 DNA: TGCGCCAGCAGCCAAGGACTAGCGGGGGGTAGCACAGATACGCAGTATTTT; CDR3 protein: CASSQGLAGGSTDTQYF
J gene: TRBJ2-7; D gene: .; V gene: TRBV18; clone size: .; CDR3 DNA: TGTGCCAGCTCACCGTCAGAATACGAGCAGTACTTC; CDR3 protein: CASSPSEYEQYF
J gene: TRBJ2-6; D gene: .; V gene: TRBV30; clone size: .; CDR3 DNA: TGTGCCTGGAGTCCAGGGGCTGGGGCCAACGTCCTGACTTTC; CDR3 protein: CAWSPGAGANVLTF
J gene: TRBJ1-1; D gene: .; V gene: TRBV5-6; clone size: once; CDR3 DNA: TGTGCCAGCAGCTTGAGGGCCTTAGCGAAGACTGAAGCTTTCTTT; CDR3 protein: CASSLRALAKTEAFF
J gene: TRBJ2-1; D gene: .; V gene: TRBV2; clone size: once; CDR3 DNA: TGTGCCAGCAGTGAGGGGCGGGGCCCCTACAATGAGCAGTTCTTC; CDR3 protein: CASSEGRGPYNEQFF
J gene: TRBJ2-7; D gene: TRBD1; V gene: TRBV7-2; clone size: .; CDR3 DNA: TGTGCCAGCAGCTACCGGACAGGGCCCAACGAGCAGTACTTC; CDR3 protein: CASSYRTGPNEQYF
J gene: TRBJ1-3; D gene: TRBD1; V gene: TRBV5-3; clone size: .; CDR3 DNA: TGTGCCAGAAGCTTAGCGGCAGGGGGACCCTTCTCTGGAAACACCATATATTTT; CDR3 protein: CARSLAAGGPFSGNTIYF
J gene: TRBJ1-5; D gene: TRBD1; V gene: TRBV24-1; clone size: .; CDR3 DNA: TGTGCCACCAGTGCCTCAGGGACAGGGAGCAATCAGCCCCAGCATTTT; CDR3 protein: CATSASGTGSNQPQHF
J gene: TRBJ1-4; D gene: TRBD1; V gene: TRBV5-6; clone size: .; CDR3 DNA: TGTGCCAGCAGCGGACAGGGGTCTCCCCATGAAAAACTGTTTTTT; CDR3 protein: CASSGQGSPHEKLFF